Listed below are T cell receptor beta chains from one sample, sequenced in a study of blood T cell repertoires in COVID-19. Sequencing used immunoSEQ multiplex PCR; TCRdb keeps in-frame clones, though not all of them. The table shows tens of thousands of clones, with around 89% occurring only once. Sample: peripheral blood. These receptors were taken from a man aged 50-59 years with COVID-19, enrolled during active disease. CDR3s include the opening cysteine and the closing phenylalanine or tryptophan. The D gene is left open where the match is weak. The size field is filled for only some rows; it gives once, few, many or a size class.

d_call,j_call,clone_size,v_call,cdr3_aa,cdr3_nt
TRBD1,TRBJ1-4,.,TRBV9,CASSPRDRGYEKLFF,TGTGCCAGCAGCCCCCGGGACAGGGGGTACGAAAAACTGTTTTTT
TRBD1,TRBJ2-7,.,TRBV7-3,CASSWGQGRNEQYF,TGTGCCAGCAGCTGGGGACAGGGTAGGAACGAGCAGTACTTC
TRBD1,TRBJ1-1,few,TRBV5-5,CASSLEAGGGTEAFF,TGTGCCAGCAGCTTGGAGGCAGGGGGTGGCACTGAAGCTTTCTTT
.,TRBJ2-3,.,TRBV11-2,CASSSQGGIDTQYF,TGTGCCAGCAGCTCACAAGGGGGTATAGATACGCAGTATTTT
.,TRBJ1-6,.,TRBV12-3/TRBV12-4,CASRGAGNSPLHF,TGTGCCAGCAGAGGAGCTGGGAATTCACCCCTCCACTTT
TRBD1,TRBJ1-5,.,TRBV24-1,CATSGGEGGQPQHF,TGTGCCACCAGTGGCGGGGAAGGGGGCCAGCCCCAGCATTTT
TRBD1,TRBJ1-5,.,TRBV19,CASSIEGQGAIQPQHF,TGTGCCAGTAGTATAGAGGGACAGGGGGCGATTCAGCCCCAGCATTTT
TRBD1,TRBJ1-1,.,TRBV7-9,CASSPWTGNRNTEAFF,TGTGCCAGCAGCCCCTGGACAGGGAACCGGAACACTGAAGCTTTCTTT
TRBD1,TRBJ2-7,.,TRBV3-1/TRBV3-2,CASSQPRETGRYEQYF,TGTGCCAGCAGCCAACCAAGGGAGACAGGGCGGTACGAGCAGTACTTC
.,TRBJ2-2,.,TRBV19,CASAKEPNTGELFF,TGTGCCAGCGCCAAGGAGCCGAACACCGGGGAGCTGTTTTTT
TRBD2,TRBJ2-4,.,TRBV15,CATSRGGDLAKNIQYF,TGTGCCACCAGCAGGGGAGGGGACTTAGCCAAAAACATTCAGTACTTC
.,TRBJ2-5,.,TRBV7-3,CASSRVGGAETQYF,TGTGCCAGCAGCCGCGTGGGGGGGGCAGAGACCCAGTACTTC
.,TRBJ2-7,.,TRBV19,CASSIAVPYEQYF,TGTGCCAGTAGTATCGCAGTCCCCTACGAGCAGTACTTC
.,TRBJ1-1,.,TRBV10-1,CASSGGTEAFF,TGCGCCAGCAGCGGGGGGACTGAAGCTTTCTTT
.,TRBJ2-3,.,TRBV19,CASSIQGVADTQYF,TGTGCCAGTAGTATCCAGGGTGTTGCAGATACGCAGTATTTT
.,TRBJ1-3,.,TRBV15,CATSSLSGARGNTIYF,TGTGCCACCAGCAGTCTTTCAGGGGCTCGTGGAAACACCATATATTTT
.,TRBJ2-7,.,TRBV27,CASSPLVASGEQYF,TGTGCCAGCAGTCCCCTCGTGGCTAGTGGCGAGCAGTACTTC
TRBD1,TRBJ2-5,.,TRBV4-1,CASSNRDREGTQYF,TGCGCCAGCAGCAACCGGGACAGGGAGGGGACCCAGTACTTC
TRBD2,TRBJ2-1,.,TRBV25-1,CASSTTSGGHYNEQFF,TGTGCCAGCAGCACGACTAGCGGGGGGCATTACAATGAGCAGTTCTTC
.,TRBJ1-6,.,TRBV10-1,CASSESEHRGGYSGPLHF,TGCGCCAGCAGTGAGTCGGAACACCGGGGGGGGTATAGCGGACCCCTCCACTTT
.,TRBJ2-2,.,TRBV21-1,CASSIGSSDTGELFF,TGTGCCAGCAGCATTGGATCTAGCGACACCGGGGAGCTGTTTTTT
.,TRBJ2-7,.,TRBV28,CASSGETATYEQYF,TGTGCCAGCAGTGGGGAGACGGCTACCTACGAGCAGTACTTC
.,TRBJ2-7,.,TRBV11-2,CASSLTDSYEQYF,TGTGCCAGCAGCTTGACAGACTCCTACGAGCAGTACTTC
.,TRBJ2-7,.,TRBV5-4,CASSLSGGGNEQYF,TGTGCCAGCAGCTTGAGCGGTGGAGGGAACGAGCAGTACTTC
.,TRBJ1-5,.,TRBV18,CASSPEGVGQPQHF,TGTGCCAGCTCACCTGAGGGGGTTGGTCAGCCCCAGCATTTT
TRBD2,TRBJ2-1,.,TRBV18,CASSPAGTSWGNEQFF,TGTGCCAGCTCACCAGCGGGGACTAGCTGGGGGAATGAGCAGTTCTTC
TRBD2,TRBJ2-3,.,TRBV5-1,CASSLERGVLDTQYF,TGCGCCAGCAGCTTGGAGCGGGGAGTTTTGGATACGCAGTATTTT
TRBD1,TRBJ1-5,.,TRBV19,CASSRDRGSQPQHF,TGTGCCAGTAGTAGGGACAGGGGGAGTCAGCCCCAGCATTTT
.,TRBJ1-1,.,TRBV3-1/TRBV3-2,CASSHTGEAFF,TGTGCCAGCAGCCATACAGGGGAAGCTTTCTTT
.,TRBJ2-1,.,TRBV3-1/TRBV3-2,CASSHGAYNEQFF,TGTGCCAGCAGCCATGGGGCTTACAATGAGCAGTTCTTC
.,TRBJ2-5,.,TRBV10-3,CATDHSGNQETQYF,TGTGCCACCGACCATTCAGGGAACCAAGAGACCCAGTACTTC
TRBD1,TRBJ2-7,.,TRBV4-2,CASSQGQGDYEQYF,TGTGCCAGCAGCCAGGGACAGGGGGACTACGAGCAGTACTTC
TRBD1,TRBJ1-2,.,TRBV28,CASSLQGGNYGYTF,TGTGCCAGCAGCTTACAGGGGGGAAACTATGGCTACACCTTC
.,TRBJ1-5,.,TRBV19,CASSTQAVHQPQHF,TGTGCCAGTAGTACACAGGCAGTCCATCAGCCCCAGCATTTT
TRBD1,TRBJ1-2,once,TRBV2,CASNGQGIGYGYTF,TGTGCCAGCAACGGACAGGGGATCGGCTATGGCTACACCTTC
.,TRBJ1-2,.,TRBV6-6,CAIAQGNYGYTF,TGTGCCATCGCACAGGGAAACTATGGCTACACCTTC
.,TRBJ2-7,.,TRBV11-1,CASSLGSGQSTRQYF,TGTGCCAGCAGCTTAGGGTCCGGACAGAGTACGAGGCAGTACTTC
.,TRBJ1-1,.,TRBV6-5,CATRDIHTEAFF,TGTGCCACCAGAGACATTCACACTGAAGCTTTCTTT
.,TRBJ1-2,.,TRBV12-3/TRBV12-4,CASSLVSGVCTF,TGTGCCAGCAGTTTAGTGTCAGGGGTATGCACCTTC
.,TRBJ2-2,.,TRBV23-1,CASSQSRRDTGELFF,TGCGCCAGCAGTCAATCGCGGCGGGACACCGGGGAGCTGTTTTTT
TRBD2,TRBJ2-5,.,TRBV3-1/TRBV3-2,CASSQGGYFSGGRQETQYF,TGTGCCAGCAGCCAAGGGGGCTACTTTAGCGGGGGGAGACAAGAGACCCAGTACTTC
.,TRBJ2-3,.,TRBV19,CATLAWGGSTDTQYF,TGTGCCACCCTAGCCTGGGGGGGCAGCACAGATACGCAGTATTTT
.,TRBJ1-1,.,TRBV5-5,CASSLGQATRRTEAFF,TGTGCCAGCAGCTTGGGACAGGCCACCCGACGGACTGAAGCTTTCTTT
.,TRBJ2-2,.,TRBV30,CAWSVLSETGELFF,TGTGCCTGGAGTGTACTATCAGAAACCGGGGAGCTGTTTTTT
.,TRBJ2-6,.,TRBV18,CASRRANVLTF,TGTGCCAGCCGTAGGGCCAACGTCCTGACTTTC
.,TRBJ2-1,.,TRBV20-1,CSASLHLSYNEQFF,TGCAGTGCTAGTTTACACCTCTCCTACAATGAGCAGTTCTTC
TRBD1,TRBJ2-3,.,TRBV5-1,CASSDRGPTDTQYF,TGCGCCAGCAGCGACAGGGGGCCCACAGATACGCAGTATTTT
.,TRBJ1-2,.,TRBV24-1,CATSDFNGRVGGYTF,TGTGCCACCAGTGATTTCAATGGGCGGGTCGGAGGCTACACCTTC
TRBD2,TRBJ2-5,.,TRBV18,CASSPPSGGTQETQYF,TGTGCCAGCTCACCACCTAGCGGGGGGACACAAGAGACCCAGTACTTC
.,TRBJ2-7,.,TRBV11-2,CASSWDQGYLRFYEQYF,TGTGCCAGCAGCTGGGACCAGGGGTATTTAAGGTTCTACGAGCAGTACTTC
TRBD1,TRBJ2-7,.,TRBV27,CASSLGDRFSYEQYF,TGTGCCAGCAGTTTAGGGGACAGGTTCTCCTACGAGCAGTACTTC
.,TRBJ1-2,.,TRBV7-8,CASSLGLGADGYAF,TGTGCCAGCAGCTTAGGGCTGGGGGCGGACGGCTACGCCTTC
TRBD1,TRBJ1-5,once,TRBV7-2,CASSSGQGASQPQHF,TGTGCCAGCAGCTCGGGACAGGGGGCAAGTCAGCCCCAGCATTTT
TRBD1,TRBJ1-2,.,TRBV6-5,CASTLGQNYGYTF,TGTGCCAGCACCCTGGGACAGAACTATGGCTACACCTTC
TRBD2,TRBJ2-1,once,TRBV7-8,CASSNVLAGGYNEQFF,TGTGCCAGCAGTAACGTACTAGCGGGGGGATACAATGAGCAGTTCTTC
.,TRBJ2-3,.,TRBV4-2,CASSQREERDTQYF,TGTGCCAGCAGCCAAAGAGAGGAGAGAGATACGCAGTATTTT
TRBD1,TRBJ2-7,.,TRBV5-5,CASSLWFGQDEQYF,TGTGCCAGCAGCTTGTGGTTTGGACAGGACGAGCAGTACTTC
TRBD1,TRBJ1-6,.,TRBV5-1,CASSLGDRDSPLHF,TGCGCCAGCAGCTTGGGGGACAGGGATTCACCCCTCCACTTT
.,TRBJ1-6,.,TRBV28,CASSRGSWSPLHF,TGTGCCAGCAGTCGAGGGTCCTGGTCACCCCTCCACTTT
.,TRBJ1-5,.,TRBV4-1,CASSQVQGYSNQPQHF,TGCGCCAGCAGCCAGGTCCAGGGGTATAGCAATCAGCCCCAGCATTTT